This record concerns one TCR beta chain sequence. Its binding antigen is unknown. This may come from a read error, since a much larger clone is one base off. Libraries were constructed by 5' RACE. This sample was sequenced with an Illumina HiSeq 2500. A second 7 to 11 cycle PCR used a sample-barcoded 5' primer and a J-beta primer mix. A unique molecular identifier was introduced onto each TCR beta cDNA molecule by a template-switch 5' adaptor carrying 12 random nucleotides. At least 2.5 million CDR3-containing paired-end reads were obtained from each sample. First-strand cDNA was synthesized from all RNA with the Mint cDNA synthesis kit, primed by a TRBC-specific oligonucleotide. After uracil-DNA glycosylase treatment, a first 18-cycle PCR used universal primers M1SS and BC2_uni_R on all cDNA. Per the authors' processing: Each sample was normalized by randomly selecting 1 million high-quality reads, each carrying a distinct molecular identifier. Reads with shared molecular identifiers were discarded instead of being binned into consensus sequences. MiTCR, with a Q25 quality threshold and the strictest error-elimination algorithm, was used for CDR3 identification, clonotype clustering and error correction. A nonparametric unseen species model with Euler transformation was used to estimate lower-bound total TCR beta diversity. TCRdb passed the public sequencing reads through fastp at Q25 and MiXCR, retaining productive beta sequences. Each CDR3 protein gets just one entry, which takes the most common genes and DNA from the rows behind it. These V and J calls rely on TCRdb rather than the paper's analysis. The sample yields approximately 960,000 distinct CDR3 sequences; 25% to 35% were counted once. The ten largest clonotypes hold more than 8.5% of the sample.

The data belong to a study of blood T cells in healthy people across ages (dated by TCRdb to about 2015). Study-wide context: Template switching captured roughly one uniquely barcoded TCR beta cDNA molecule per two T cells in model experiments. To track age-related changes in TCR beta repertoire diversity, the study relied on deep sequencing normalized with unique cDNA molecular identifiers. Four age groups were formed from the donors: young (average roughly 15 years), middle-aged (approximately 40), aged (roughly 56) and long-lived (about 75). Using the same blood draw, the study looked at two additional independent replicas of 1 million unique cDNA reads for two donors, one aged 18 to 29 and the other aged 80 or older. Overall results and qualifications from the work: As age increased, observed TCR beta diversity per million T cells dropped in a roughly linear way, and a significant reduction was already evident by age 40. Compared with the aged group, more naive CD4+ T cells, fewer expanded clones and increased TCR diversity were shown by the long-lived group, suggesting age selection. The percentage of naive T cells measured by flow cytometry correlated strongly with observed TCR beta diversity. Bulk unsorted PBMC profiling prevented conclusive comparison of naive and antigen-experienced compartments. Estimates of total diversity based on one million sequenced T cells were regarded as lower bounds and as underestimates. The CMV infection status of donors was not known, potentially confounding age-related changes in expanded clonotypes.

CDR1 and CDR2 are read off the germline V gene as MDHEN and SYDVKM. Spanning cysteine to phenylalanine, the CDR3 consists of 14 amino acids. The DNA shown is the 42-base CDR3, in frame from base 1. Systemically healthy Caucasian individuals from Russia, some 38 in total and aged 6 to 90 years, were included as donors. Around 9.7 milliliters of peripheral blood were collected from each donor into EDTA-treated Vacutainer tubes. PBMCs were isolated by Ficoll-Paque density-gradient centrifugation, with at least 6.5 million obtained per sample. Total RNA was extracted from PBMCs with Trizol reagent, with at least 6 micrograms obtained per sample. Naive CD45RAhigh/CD27high T cell percentages were measured by flow cytometry on a PBMC aliquot from every donor. This sample was shared with a second study, whose subject was T cells of mothers and their children. Per the second study: Nine systemically healthy Caucasian individuals, comprising three mothers and their six children, were included as donors. cDNA synthesis consumed the entire amount of extracted RNA, loaded at around 1.4 ug RNA in each 15 ul reaction. Sample barcodes and 2-4 random nucleotides were added via the M1S primer in the second PCR. Over 8.5 million TCR beta CDR3 reads came from each mother, compared with millions of reads from each child. Thymic selection shapes the output of TCR recombination in a similar way in related and unrelated pairs, and inherited differences have a minor effect. Related mother-child pairs always showed normalized repertoire overlap that was slightly higher than in unrelated mother-child pairs, though the difference was never significant. With a sensitivity of approximately 92 clones per million clonotypes, no persistent microchimeric T cell clones were detected. The study used deep NGS to compare TCR beta repertoires of mothers and children, seeking features distinguishing related mother-child pairs from unrelated individuals. On average, the children were roughly 10 +/- 4 years old, while the mothers were approximately 41 +/- 4 years old. Libraries were sequenced on Illumina HiSeq 2000 with 100+100 nt paired-end reads after adapter ligation with NEBNext reagents. To avoid cross-contamination, the mother libraries and the child libraries were prepared a month apart and sequenced in separate runs. For each donor, somewhere between about 500,000 and 2,000,000 distinct TCR beta clonotypes were identified. Naive TCR beta clonotypes were estimated from low-frequency clonotypes matched to each donor's FACS-determined naive share, without sorting.

This chain is built from TRBV28 and TRBJ2-1; a stretch of 8 junction bases matches TRBD1. The J call may be faulty, since TRBJ2-7 better matches the DNA end. This receptor was obtained from a woman aged 40 to 50 in good health. Sequences were obtained from blood. The nucleotides read TGTGCCAGCAGTCCGACAGGGGTCTACAATGAGCAGTACTTC. This encodes CASSPTGVYNEQYF.